This T cell receptor (beta chain) was recovered during a study of OX40 agonist ivuxolimab in advanced cancers. Sequencing was performed with immunoSEQ multiplex PCR; in TCRdb, only in-frame clones are kept and a portion is missing. The data show around 100,000 clones, around 90% seen once. The sequence came from an adult with an advanced solid tumor such as melanoma, head and neck, liver or kidney cancer. This material consisted of CD4+ or CD8+ T cells sorted from blood, taken in a trial of the OX40 agonist ivuxolimab.

CDR3 DNA: TGCGCCAGCAGCTGGGGGACAGGGGAAGAGACCCAGTACTTC. It specifies CASSWGTGEETQYF. V gene TRBV5-1 combines with J gene TRBJ2-5; TRBD1 agrees at 10 bases. Trimming took 3 bases from V and 3 from J; bases not matched to a gene: 2. The CDR3 sequence is 14 residues long. CDR1 is SGHRS and CDR2 is YFSETQ in the germline V gene.